Given below is one T cell receptor (beta chain) in context. Its antigen remains unidentified. This sample was taken from a study of blood T cells in healthy people across ages. Combining a sample-barcoded 5' primer with a J-beta primer mix, a second PCR ran for 7 to 11 cycles. Each cDNA molecule, via a template-switch adaptor with 12 random nucleotides, was tagged. Paired-end reads containing CDR3 totaled no fewer than 3 million for each sample. TCRdb called the 5' RACE reads again in MiXCR, with one record for every CDR3 protein. This table has approximately 2,000,000 distinct CDR3 sequences, around 42% appearing once. Findings and caveats of the study: Naive CD4+ cell counts and diversity both ran higher in long-lived than in aged donors.

Each donor gave approximately 9.5 milliliters of peripheral blood. The specimen sequenced was blood. This TCR derives from a human donor in good health.

CDR3 amino acids: CASSFGGTGALEQYF. Written as DNA, the CDR3 is TGTGCCAGCAGCTTTGGGGGGACAGGGGCCCTCGAGCAGTACTTC. The V call is TRBV7-6, the J call TRBJ2-7; 10 bases match TRBD1. V lost 3 bases and J lost 6; bases outside the gene matches: 8. CDR1 and CDR2 (germline): SGHVS, FNYEAQ. This CDR3 spans 15 amino acids.